A selection of T cell receptor beta chains follows, all from one sample in a study of blood T cell repertoires in COVID-19. Repertoires were generated with immunoSEQ multiplex PCR, while TCRdb's copy carries only in-frame clones and drops some. The table shows about 83,000 clones, with around 88% occurring only once. Specimen: peripheral blood. The receptor set was obtained from a man aged 50-60 years with active COVID-19. Each CDR3 is given with its conserved first and last residue. D genes are given only for firm matches. For some rows the clone size is stated as once, few or many, or as a class when expanded; others skip it.

CDR3 length	V gene	clone size	J gene	D gene	CDR3 DNA	CDR3 protein
14	TRBV4-1	NA	TRBJ1-2	NA	TGCGCCAGCAGCCGACAAGGGGATGACTATGGCTACACCTTC	CASSRQGDDYGYTF
18	TRBV6-2/TRBV6-3	NA	TRBJ2-5	TRBD2	TGTGCCAGCAGTTATCGACTAGCGGGGGCCCCGACTCAAGAGACCCAGTACTTC	CASSYRLAGAPTQETQYF
16	TRBV4-1	NA	TRBJ1-3	NA	TGCGCCAGCAGCCTCGGGACGGGGGGCGGAGGAAACACCATATATTTT	CASSLGTGGGGNTIYF
16	TRBV7-2	NA	TRBJ2-3	TRBD2	TGTGCCAGCAGCTTAGGACTAGCGGGAGCTTCAGATACGCAGTATTTT	CASSLGLAGASDTQYF
15	TRBV2	NA	TRBJ2-7	TRBD1	TGTGCCAGCAGTGCATTTAGACAGGGGTCCTACGAGCAGTACTTC	CASSAFRQGSYEQYF
15	TRBV5-4	NA	TRBJ2-3	TRBD2	TGTGCCAGCAGCTTGGTCGGGACTAGGGCAGATACGCAGTATTTT	CASSLVGTRADTQYF
17	TRBV24-1	NA	TRBJ2-2	NA	TGTGCCACCAGTGATCGTCGACAAGCCCTGAACACCGGGGAGCTGTTTTTT	CATSDRRQALNTGELFF
17	TRBV7-8	NA	TRBJ1-6	TRBD1	TGTGCCAGCAGCTTTATGACAGGGGCTGCACAGGGCCCACCCCTCCACTTT	CASSFMTGAAQGPPLHF
15	TRBV9	NA	TRBJ2-7	TRBD1	TGTGCCAGCAGCGTCTCGGGACAGTTTCACTACGAGCAGTACTTC	CASSVSGQFHYEQYF
13	TRBV2	once	TRBJ2-7	TRBD1	TGTGCCAGCGGGCGGGACAGGACCTACGAGCAGTACTTC	CASGRDRTYEQYF
13	TRBV11-3	NA	TRBJ2-7	TRBD2	TGTGCCAGCAGCCTGGGACTAGCAAACGAGCAGTACTTC	CASSLGLANEQYF
19	TRBV11-1	NA	TRBJ2-6	TRBD1	TGTGCCAGCAGCTTAGCCACAGGACAGGCGACCTCTGGGGCCAACGTCCTGACTTTC	CASSLATGQATSGANVLTF
13	TRBV4-2	NA	TRBJ2-1	TRBD1	TGTGCCAGCAGCCAAGTCAGGGGGAATGAGCAGTTCTTC	CASSQVRGNEQFF
15	TRBV9	NA	TRBJ2-1	TRBD2	TGTGCCAGCAGCGTTGGACTAGCGGACTACAATGAGCAGTTCTTC	CASSVGLADYNEQFF